A single sample is the source of the 3 T cell receptor beta chains below, sequenced in a study of cytotoxic CD8 clonotypes in ibrutinib-treated CLL. TCRdb's copy holds only in-frame clones and misses some; the assay was immunoSEQ multiplex PCR. This table has 150,000 to 200,000 clones, over 60% appearing once. Sequenced here: PBMCs, sampled after 24 months of ibrutinib treatment. These receptors were collected from a human donor with chronic lymphocytic leukemia.

The chain carries TRBV11-2 and TRBJ2-7; no definite D call. The germline V gene has CDR1 SGHAT and CDR2 FQNNGV. Trimming cost V 1 base and J 5 bases, with 15 bases left between them. The CDR3 is 15 amino acids. CDR3 nucleotides: TGTGCCAGCAGCTTAGGTCTCCACCCTCAGGACGAGCAGTACTTC. It encodes CASSLGLHPQDEQYF.

This clone was seen at least ten times. This chain links TRBV2 with TRBJ2-1; 7 bases are shared with TRBD1. There are 16 residues in the CDR3. J was trimmed by 0 bases and V by 8 bases; bases with no gene match: 10. Germline V gene lookup returns CDR1 SNHLY and CDR2 FYNNEI. The CDR3 loop is CASAAPGQSSYNEQFF. Here the CDR3 DNA reads TGTGCCAGCGCTGCTCCGGGACAGTCCTCCTACAATGAGCAGTTCTTC.

The chain combines TRBV5-4 with TRBJ1-5; possible D gene TRBD1, 5 bases. Trimming removed 0 bases from V and 2 bases from J, with 12 bases in between. Per the germline V gene, CDR1 is SGHNT and CDR2 is YYREEE (reference sequence). The CDR3 is made up of 16 amino acids. The CDR3 DNA reads TGTGCCAGCAGCTTGGATAGGGGTCAGGGCAATCAGCCCCAGCATTTT. This sequence encodes CASSLDRGQGNQPQHF.